Listed below are T cell receptor beta chains from one sample, sequenced in a study of T cell changes during pregnancy in multiple sclerosis. Sequenced by immunoSEQ multiplex PCR; TCRdb stores in-frame clones only, minus some. The sample lists 70,000 to 75,000 clones, 85% to 95% occurring once. The sample here was peripheral blood, taken before pregnancy. These receptors originate from a female donor with multiple sclerosis, enrolled in a pregnancy study. The CDR3 runs from the conserved cysteine through the conserved F or W. The D gene is left open where the match is weak. Size values are once, few and many counts, or a class for expanded clones, and some rows have none.

TGTGCCAGCAGTTCTCTCAGGGAACAAAGCGAGCAGTACTTC,CASSSLREQSEQYF,once,TRBV6-5,-,TRBJ2-7
TGTGCCTGGAGTCTAGGACAGGGCCCTAACTACGAGCAGTACTTC,CAWSLGQGPNYEQYF,-,TRBV30,TRBD1,TRBJ2-7
TGTGCCATCAGTCCCGGGACAGGGAGCGAGCAGTACTTC,CAISPGTGSEQYF,-,TRBV10-3,TRBD1,TRBJ2-7
TGTGCCAGCAGCCAGGAAGGACAGGACCACACCGGGGAGCTGTTTTTT,CASSQEGQDHTGELFF,medium-sized,TRBV4-2,TRBD1,TRBJ2-2
TGTGCCAGCAGCGTAGACGTCCTAGCGGGAGCAAAAGAGCAGTTCTTC,CASSVDVLAGAKEQFF,-,TRBV9,TRBD2,TRBJ2-1
TGTGCCAGCAGTTTATTGGGGCAGAACACTGAAGCTTTCTTT,CASSLLGQNTEAFF,-,TRBV28,-,TRBJ1-1
TGCAGCGTACTAGTGGCCGGGGAGGGAAAGAATGAGCAGTTCTTC,CSVLVAGEGKNEQFF,-,TRBV29-1,TRBD2,TRBJ2-1
TGTGCCAGCACACCAGGAAGCACAGATACGCAGTATTTT,CASTPGSTDTQYF,-,TRBV13,-,TRBJ2-3
TGTGCCAGCAGCGATACCGGACTTTCCGGCTACACCTTC,CASSDTGLSGYTF,-,TRBV5-6,-,TRBJ1-2
TGTGCCAGCAGCATAGGACAGGGCCAAGAGACCCAGTACTTC,CASSIGQGQETQYF,-,TRBV11-2,TRBD1,TRBJ2-5
TGTGCCAGCAGCCCCGAGAACACCATATATTTT,CASSPENTIYF,once,TRBV16,-,TRBJ1-3
TGTGCCAGCAGCAAGGACAGGGGGCACGAGACCCAGTACTTC,CASSKDRGHETQYF,-,TRBV7-6,TRBD1,TRBJ2-5
TGTGCCACCAGCAGCATAGAGGGCTACGAGCAGTACTTC,CATSSIEGYEQYF,-,TRBV15,-,TRBJ2-7
TGCGCCAGCAGCTGGAGCCGGGACAAAGACGAGCAGTACTTC,CASSWSRDKDEQYF,-,TRBV5-1,-,TRBJ2-7
TGTGCCAGCAGCTGGGGACTAGCGGGAGACGGCGAGCAGTACTTC,CASSWGLAGDGEQYF,-,TRBV5-6,TRBD2,TRBJ2-7
TGTGCCAGCAATTTAGCGGGAGACCCCCGGGATGAGCAGTTCTTC,CASNLAGDPRDEQFF,once,TRBV27,TRBD2,TRBJ2-1
TGTGCCAGCAGGACACAGGGTTATGGCTACACCTTC,CASRTQGYGYTF,-,TRBV21-1,-,TRBJ1-2
TGTGCCAGCCATCCGAGGGCGACGGGAGGGCCTGGGGCCAACGTCCTGACTTTC,CASHPRATGGPGANVLTF,-,TRBV28,TRBD2,TRBJ2-6
TGTGCCAGCAGCCAAGGACAGGGTCCCTACGAGCAGTACTTC,CASSQGQGPYEQYF,-,TRBV14,TRBD1,TRBJ2-7
TGTGCCAGCAGCCCGTCGGCGGGATTCGACATTCAGTACTTC,CASSPSAGFDIQYF,-,TRBV11-3,-,TRBJ2-4
TGTGCCAGCAGCTCCCCGGACAGCACCTACTCCTACGAGCAGTACTTC,CASSSPDSTYSYEQYF,-,TRBV7-2,-,TRBJ2-7
TGTGCCAGCAGTTCCAGCGCAACTAATGAAAAACTGTTTTTT,CASSSSATNEKLFF,-,TRBV6-5,-,TRBJ1-4
TGTGCCAGCAGTTTCAGGACAGGCGGTGTAGAAGAGACCCAGTACTTC,CASSFRTGGVEETQYF,-,TRBV28,TRBD1,TRBJ2-5
TGTGCCTGGAGTGTCCCGACAGGGTTATATGGCTACACCTTC,CAWSVPTGLYGYTF,few,TRBV30,TRBD1,TRBJ1-2